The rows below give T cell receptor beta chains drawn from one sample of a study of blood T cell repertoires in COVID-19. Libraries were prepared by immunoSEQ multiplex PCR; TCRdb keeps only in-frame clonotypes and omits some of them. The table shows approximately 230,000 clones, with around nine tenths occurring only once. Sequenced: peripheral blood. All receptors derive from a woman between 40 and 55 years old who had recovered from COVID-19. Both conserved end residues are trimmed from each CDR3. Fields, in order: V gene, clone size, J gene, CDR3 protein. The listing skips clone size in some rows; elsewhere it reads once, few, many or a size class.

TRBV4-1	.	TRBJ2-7	ASSQQGQGTGEQY
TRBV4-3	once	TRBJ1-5	ASSQDRAYSNQPQH
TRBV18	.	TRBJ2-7	ASSPTGTYYEQY
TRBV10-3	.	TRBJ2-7	AISDTGLARSYEQY
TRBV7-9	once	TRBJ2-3	ASRRDRSTDTQY
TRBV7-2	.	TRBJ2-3	ASSPDRVRPDTQY
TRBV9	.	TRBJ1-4	ASSVEAGGEKLF
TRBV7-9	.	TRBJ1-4	ASSAGDRRSEKLF
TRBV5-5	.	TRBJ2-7	ASTTNLQGAYEQY
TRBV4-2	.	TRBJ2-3	ASSQSLALGGLRGDTQY
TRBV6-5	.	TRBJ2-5	ASSYSRQGKETQY
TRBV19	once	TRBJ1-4	ASSIMRMGTNEKLF
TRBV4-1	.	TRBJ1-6	ASSQGSSYNSPLH
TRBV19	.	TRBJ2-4	ASSPPRVAKNIQY
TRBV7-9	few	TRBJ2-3	ASSSRDTPDTQY
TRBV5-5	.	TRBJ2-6	ASSLVAGANVLT
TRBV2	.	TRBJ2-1	ASSEVTASYNEQF
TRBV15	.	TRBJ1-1	ATSRERGGAWQAF
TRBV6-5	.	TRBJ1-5	ASSRADGTGWEH
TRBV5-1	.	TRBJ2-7	ASSSAGGSTYEQY
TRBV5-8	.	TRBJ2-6	ASSLLLSGANVLT
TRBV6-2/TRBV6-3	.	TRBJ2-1	ASSFPGLSIAGVDYNEQF
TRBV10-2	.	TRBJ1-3	ASKSGNSGNTIY
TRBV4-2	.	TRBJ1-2	ASSQAWSPDPNYGYT
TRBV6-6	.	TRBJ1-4	ASSFGRSNEKLF
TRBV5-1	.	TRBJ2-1	ASSDPRQRREGPYNEQF
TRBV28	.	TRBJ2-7	ASWGQATYEQY
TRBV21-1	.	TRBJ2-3	ASSSCGTGTDTQY